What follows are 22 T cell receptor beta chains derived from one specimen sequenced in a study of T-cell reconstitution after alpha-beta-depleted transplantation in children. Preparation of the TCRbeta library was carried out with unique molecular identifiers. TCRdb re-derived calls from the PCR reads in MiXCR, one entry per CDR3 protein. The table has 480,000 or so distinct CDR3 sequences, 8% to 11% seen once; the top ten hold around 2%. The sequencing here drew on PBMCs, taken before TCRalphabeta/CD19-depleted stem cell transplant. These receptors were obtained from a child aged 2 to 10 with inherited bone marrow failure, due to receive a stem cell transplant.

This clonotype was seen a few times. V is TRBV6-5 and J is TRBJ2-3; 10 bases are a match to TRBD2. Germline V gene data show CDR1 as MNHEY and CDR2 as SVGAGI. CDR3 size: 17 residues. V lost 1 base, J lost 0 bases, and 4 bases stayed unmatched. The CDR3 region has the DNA TGTGCCAGCAGTTACTGGACTAGCGGCACTAGCACAGATACGCAGTATTTT. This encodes CASSYWTSGTSTDTQYF.

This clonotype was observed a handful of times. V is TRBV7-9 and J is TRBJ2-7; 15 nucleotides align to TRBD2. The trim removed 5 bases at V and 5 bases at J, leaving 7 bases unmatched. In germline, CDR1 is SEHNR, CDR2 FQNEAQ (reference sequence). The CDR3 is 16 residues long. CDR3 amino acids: CASSPGLAGGTHEQYF. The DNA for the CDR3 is TGTGCCAGCAGCCCTGGACTAGCGGGAGGGACCCACGAGCAGTACTTC. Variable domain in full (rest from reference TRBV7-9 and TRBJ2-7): DTGVSQNPRHKITKRGQNVTFRCDPISEHNRLYWYRQTLGQGPEFLTYFQNEAQLEKSRLLSDRFSAERPKGSFSTLEIQRTEQGDSAMYLCASSPGLAGGTHEQYFGPGTRLTVT.

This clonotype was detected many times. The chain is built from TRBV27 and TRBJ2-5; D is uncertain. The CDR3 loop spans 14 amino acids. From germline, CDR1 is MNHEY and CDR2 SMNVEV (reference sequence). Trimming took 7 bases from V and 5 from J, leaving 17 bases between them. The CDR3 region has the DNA TGTGCCAGCAAACGGGTTCCCTTTGCGGAGACCCAGTACTTC. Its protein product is CASKRVPFAETQYF.

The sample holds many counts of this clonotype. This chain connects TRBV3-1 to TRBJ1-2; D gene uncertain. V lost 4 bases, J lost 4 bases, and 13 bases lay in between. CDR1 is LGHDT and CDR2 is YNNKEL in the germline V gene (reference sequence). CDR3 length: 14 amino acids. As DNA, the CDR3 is TGTGCCAGCAGCCCACGAGGGCTTTTCTATGGCTACACCTTC. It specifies CASSPRGLFYGYTF.

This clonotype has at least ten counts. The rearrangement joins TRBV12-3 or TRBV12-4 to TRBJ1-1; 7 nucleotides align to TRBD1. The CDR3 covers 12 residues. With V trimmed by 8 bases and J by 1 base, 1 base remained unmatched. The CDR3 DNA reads TGTGCCAGCCGACAGGGGAACACTGAAGCTTTCTTT. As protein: CASRQGNTEAFF.

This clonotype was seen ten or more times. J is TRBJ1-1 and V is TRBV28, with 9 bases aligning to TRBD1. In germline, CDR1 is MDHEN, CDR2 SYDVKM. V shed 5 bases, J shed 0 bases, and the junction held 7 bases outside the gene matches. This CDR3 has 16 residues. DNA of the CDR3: TGTGCCAGCAGTCTAACCGGGACAGGGATGAACACTGAAGCTTTCTTT. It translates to CASSLTGTGMNTEAFF. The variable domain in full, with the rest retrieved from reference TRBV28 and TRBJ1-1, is DVKVTQSSRYLVKRTGEKVFLECVQDMDHENMFWYRQDPGLGLRLIYFSYDVKMKEKGDIPEGYSVSREKKERFSLILESASTNQTSMYLCASSLTGTGMNTEAFFGQGTRLTVV.

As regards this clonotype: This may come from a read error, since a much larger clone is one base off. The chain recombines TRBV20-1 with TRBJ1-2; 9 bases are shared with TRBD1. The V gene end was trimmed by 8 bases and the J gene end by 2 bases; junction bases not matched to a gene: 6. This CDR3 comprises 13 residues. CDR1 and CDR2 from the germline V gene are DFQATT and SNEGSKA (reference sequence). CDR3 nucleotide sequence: TGCAGTCTGGGACAGGGAAGCAACTATGGCTACACCTTC. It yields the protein CSLGQGSNYGYTF.

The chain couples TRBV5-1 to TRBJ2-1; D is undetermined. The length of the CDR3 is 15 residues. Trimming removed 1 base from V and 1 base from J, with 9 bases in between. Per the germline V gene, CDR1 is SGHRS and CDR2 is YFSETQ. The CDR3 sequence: CASSLIPESYNEQFF. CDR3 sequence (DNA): TGCGCCAGCAGCTTGATCCCGGAATCCTACAATGAGCAGTTCTTC.

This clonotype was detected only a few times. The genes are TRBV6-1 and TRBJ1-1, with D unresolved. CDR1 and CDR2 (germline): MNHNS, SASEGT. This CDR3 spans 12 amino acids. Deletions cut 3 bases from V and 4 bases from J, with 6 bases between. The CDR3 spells CASSEHSTEAFF. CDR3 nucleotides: TGTGCCAGCAGTGAGCACAGCACTGAAGCTTTCTTT.

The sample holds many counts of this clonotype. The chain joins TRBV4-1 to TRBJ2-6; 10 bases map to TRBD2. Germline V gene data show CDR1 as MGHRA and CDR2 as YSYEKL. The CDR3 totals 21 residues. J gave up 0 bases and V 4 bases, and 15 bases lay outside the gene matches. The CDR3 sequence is CASSRVAGGRLEDSGANVLTF. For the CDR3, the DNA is TGCGCCAGCAGCCGTGTAGCGGGAGGCCGATTAGAGGACTCTGGGGCCAACGTCCTGACTTTC.

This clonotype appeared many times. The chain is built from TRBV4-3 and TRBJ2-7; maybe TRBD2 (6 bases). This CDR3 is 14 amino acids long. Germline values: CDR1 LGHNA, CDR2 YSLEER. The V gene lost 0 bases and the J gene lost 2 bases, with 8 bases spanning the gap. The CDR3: CASSQDWGAYEQYF. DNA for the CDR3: TGCGCCAGCAGCCAAGATTGGGGGGCCTACGAGCAGTACTTC.

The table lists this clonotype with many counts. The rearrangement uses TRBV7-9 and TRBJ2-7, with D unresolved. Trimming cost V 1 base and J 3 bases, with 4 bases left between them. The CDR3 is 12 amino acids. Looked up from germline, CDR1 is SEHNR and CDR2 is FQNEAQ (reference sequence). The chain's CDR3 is CASSLGDYEQYF. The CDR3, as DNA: TGTGCCAGCAGCTTAGGGGACTACGAGCAGTACTTC.

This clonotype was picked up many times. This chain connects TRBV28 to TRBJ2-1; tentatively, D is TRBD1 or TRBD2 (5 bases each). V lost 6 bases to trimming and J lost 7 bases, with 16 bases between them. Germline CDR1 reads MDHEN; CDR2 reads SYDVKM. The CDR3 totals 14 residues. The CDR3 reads CASSGTSLSNEQFF. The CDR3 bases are TGTGCCAGCAGCGGGACCTCGTTATCAAATGAGCAGTTCTTC.

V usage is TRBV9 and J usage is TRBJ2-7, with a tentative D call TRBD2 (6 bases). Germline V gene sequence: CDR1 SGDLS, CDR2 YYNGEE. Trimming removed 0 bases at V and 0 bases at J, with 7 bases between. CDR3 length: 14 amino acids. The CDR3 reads CASSVASDSYEQYF. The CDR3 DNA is TGTGCCAGCAGCGTAGCTAGCGACTCCTACGAGCAGTACTTC.

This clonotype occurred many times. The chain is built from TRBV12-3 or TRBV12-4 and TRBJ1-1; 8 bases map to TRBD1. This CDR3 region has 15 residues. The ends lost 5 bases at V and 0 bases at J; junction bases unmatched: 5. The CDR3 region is CASSRDRLMNTEAFF. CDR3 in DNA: TGTGCCAGCAGTAGGGACAGGTTAATGAACACTGAAGCTTTCTTT.

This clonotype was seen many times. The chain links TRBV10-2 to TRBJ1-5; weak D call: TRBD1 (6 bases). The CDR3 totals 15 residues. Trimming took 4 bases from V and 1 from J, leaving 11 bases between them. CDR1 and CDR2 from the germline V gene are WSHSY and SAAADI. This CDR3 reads CASSVDRLSNQPQHF. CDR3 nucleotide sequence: TGCGCCAGCAGTGTCGACAGGCTAAGCAATCAGCCCCAGCATTTT.

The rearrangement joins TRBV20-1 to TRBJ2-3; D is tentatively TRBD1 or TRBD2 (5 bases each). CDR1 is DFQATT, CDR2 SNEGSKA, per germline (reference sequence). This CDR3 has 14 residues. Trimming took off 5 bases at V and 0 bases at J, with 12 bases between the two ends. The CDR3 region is CSASGWDSTDTQYF. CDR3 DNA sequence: TGCAGTGCTTCCGGCTGGGACAGCACAGATACGCAGTATTTT.

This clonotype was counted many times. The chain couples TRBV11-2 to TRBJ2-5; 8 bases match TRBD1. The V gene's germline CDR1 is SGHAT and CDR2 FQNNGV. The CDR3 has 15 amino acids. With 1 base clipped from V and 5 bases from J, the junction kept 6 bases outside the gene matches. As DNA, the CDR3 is TGTGCCAGCAGCTTAGCCAGGGGGCTAGTGGAGACCCAGTACTTC. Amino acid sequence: CASSLARGLVETQYF.

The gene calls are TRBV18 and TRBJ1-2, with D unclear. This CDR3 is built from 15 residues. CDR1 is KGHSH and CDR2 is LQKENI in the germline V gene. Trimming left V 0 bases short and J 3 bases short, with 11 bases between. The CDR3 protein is CASSPPTLRDYGYTF. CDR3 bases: TGTGCCAGCTCACCACCGACACTTCGCGACTATGGCTACACCTTC.

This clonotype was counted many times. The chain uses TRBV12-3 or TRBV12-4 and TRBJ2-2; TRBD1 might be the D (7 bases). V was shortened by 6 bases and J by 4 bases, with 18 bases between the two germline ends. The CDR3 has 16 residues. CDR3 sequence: CASRETGRIGTGELFF. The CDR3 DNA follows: TGTGCCAGCAGGGAGACAGGGAGGATAGGCACCGGGGAGCTGTTTTTT.

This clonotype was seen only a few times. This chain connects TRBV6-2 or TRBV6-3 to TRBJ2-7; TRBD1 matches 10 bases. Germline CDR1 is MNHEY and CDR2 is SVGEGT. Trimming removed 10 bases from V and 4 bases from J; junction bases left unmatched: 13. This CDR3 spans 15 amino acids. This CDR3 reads CATRTLDRGQYEQYF. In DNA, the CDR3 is TGTGCCACCCGGACCCTCGACAGGGGGCAATACGAGCAGTACTTC.

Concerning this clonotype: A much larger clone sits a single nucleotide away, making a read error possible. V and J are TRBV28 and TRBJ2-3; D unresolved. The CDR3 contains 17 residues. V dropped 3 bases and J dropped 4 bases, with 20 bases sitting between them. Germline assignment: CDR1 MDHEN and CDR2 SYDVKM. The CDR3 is CASSFSPKLGTADTQYF. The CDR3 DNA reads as TGTGCCAGCAGTTTCTCGCCAAAGTTAGGCACAGCAGATACGCAGTATTTT.